This TCR beta chain was sequenced in a study of molecular identifiers for immune sequencing clone quantification. On this clonotype: Its specificity is unknown.

The CDR3 spans 16 residues. CDR1 and CDR2 (germline): MNHEY, SVGAGI. The junction had 6 bases not matched to a gene; V was cut back by 5 bases and J by 0 bases. General study results and limits: Jurkat TCR RNA spiked in from one cell could reportedly be detected among 800,000 to 1,000,000 naive cells.

One entry per CDR3 protein results from TCRdb running MiXCR on the PCR reads. The sample contains about 500,000 distinct CDR3 sequences, about a quarter of which appear only once. Material: naive CD8+ T cells from blood, with Jurkat cell RNA spiked in. The subset was: FACS-sorted CD8+CD4-CCR7+CD45RA+ naive T cells. V and J are TRBV6-5 and TRBJ2-7; 11 bases match TRBD2. This clonotype originated in a human donor in good health. Some libraries in this study had Jurkat cell RNA spiked in. CDR3 coding DNA: TGTGCCAGCAGTGCTCTAGCGGGGGGACCCTCCTACGAGCAGTACTTC. This translates into CASSALAGGPSYEQYF.